A selection of T cell receptor beta chains follows, all from one sample in a study of T cell clones after liver transplantation. TCRdb keeps only in-frame clones here, not all; method: immunoSEQ multiplex PCR. The table includes over 50,000 clones, approximately 87% detected once. The source material was CD8+ T cells from blood, sampled 12 months after liver transplant. Receptors were obtained from a human patient who received a liver transplant. Some T cells here may be from the graft donor. The CDR3 runs from the conserved cysteine through the conserved F or W. The D gene is left open where the match is weak. Expanded clones are given a class, and other clones once, few, many or no size at all.

d_call cdr3_length j_call clone_size v_call cdr3_aa cdr3_nt
- 11 TRBJ1-1 - TRBV28 CAIGDGIEAFF TGTGCCATCGGCGATGGGATTGAAGCTTTCTTT
- 13 TRBJ2-1 - TRBV5-1 CASSLATSNEQFF TGCGCCAGCAGCTTAGCGACAAGCAATGAGCAGTTCTTC
- 13 TRBJ1-5 - TRBV5-1 CASSLEPGQPQHF TGCGCCAGCAGCTTGGAGCCGGGTCAGCCCCAGCATTTT
- 13 TRBJ1-1 once TRBV9 CASSGGGKTEAFF TGTGCCAGCAGCGGGGGGGGGAAAACTGAAGCTTTCTTT
- 13 TRBJ2-1 - TRBV10-2 CASAVREYNEQFF TGCGCCAGCGCGGTTCGGGAATACAATGAGCAGTTCTTC
- 17 TRBJ1-2 - TRBV4-3 CASSQWGSGEGVYGYTF TGCGCCAGCAGCCAATGGGGGAGTGGGGAAGGGGTCTATGGCTACACCTTC
- 12 TRBJ2-1 few TRBV9 CASSLPGDEQFF TGTGCCAGCAGTCTCCCGGGGGATGAGCAGTTCTTC
- 14 TRBJ1-1 - TRBV6-5 CASSYGIMNTEAFF TGTGCCAGCAGTTACGGGATCATGAACACTGAAGCTTTCTTT
- 18 TRBJ2-7 - TRBV7-2 CASSSGTRPAGVVYEQYF TGTGCCAGCAGCTCCGGGACACGACCCGCTGGGGTGGTCTACGAGCAGTACTTC
- 17 TRBJ2-6 - TRBV4-3 CASSQRGTYSGANVLTF TGCGCCAGCAGCCAAAGGGGGACCTACTCTGGGGCCAACGTCCTGACTTTC
TRBD1 14 TRBJ2-3 - TRBV19 CASRDRGHPDTQYF TGTGCCAGTAGGGACAGGGGGCACCCCGATACGCAGTATTTT
TRBD1 14 TRBJ2-7 large TRBV30 CAWDLGTGTYEQYF TGTGCCTGGGACCTTGGGACAGGAACCTACGAGCAGTACTTC
TRBD1 17 TRBJ2-6 - TRBV4-1 CASSLGTEGRGANVLTF TGCGCCAGCAGCCTTGGGACAGAGGGGCGTGGAGCCAACGTCCTGACTTTC
TRBD1 15 TRBJ2-7 - TRBV2 CASSYFQDRGYEQYF TGTGCCAGCAGTTACTTCCAGGACAGGGGCTACGAGCAGTACTTC
TRBD1 14 TRBJ2-7 few TRBV10-3 CATEDRGNSYEQYF TGTGCCACCGAGGACAGGGGAAACTCCTACGAGCAGTACTTC